The 20 T cell receptor beta chains below were found in one sample sequenced in a study of radiation and T cells in renal cell carcinoma. Libraries were prepared by immunoSEQ multiplex PCR; TCRdb keeps only in-frame clonotypes and omits some of them. The repertoire holds over 55,000 clones, roughly 72% seen once, with about 7% in the top ten. The time point was: blood 2 weeks post-SBRT. Regarding treatment: 15 Gy SBRT to primary tumor, nephrectomy 4 weeks later. Material: blood, obtained from a patient whose treatment included radiotherapy and nephrectomy. All receptors derive from a man aged 60-69 years with renal cell carcinoma.

This rearrangement joins TRBV5-8 to TRBJ1-5, with 8 nucleotides matching TRBD1. Per germline, CDR1 SGHTS and CDR2 YDEGEE. The ends lost 4 bases at V and 5 bases at J; junction bases unmatched: 11. The CDR3 has 16 amino acids. The CDR3 sequence: CASSVMGQVNHQPQHF. The CDR3 region has the DNA TGTGCCAGCAGCGTCATGGGACAGGTTAACCATCAGCCCCAGCATTTT.

This clone has a single count. This chain uses TRBV19 with TRBJ2-1; D not certain. Germline V CDR1 and CDR2: LNHDA, SQIVND (reference sequence). This CDR3 comprises 12 residues. Trimming took 9 bases from V and 2 from J, leaving 8 bases between them. CDR3 amino acids: CASSGPYNEQFF. Written as DNA, the CDR3 is TGTGCCAGCTCTGGGCCCTACAATGAGCAGTTCTTC.

The chain uses TRBV29-1 and TRBJ2-7; the D is unclear. The length of the CDR3 is 14 residues. CDR1 is SQVTM, CDR2 ANQGSEA, per germline. Trimming took 0 bases from V and 9 from J, leaving 18 bases between them. The DNA for the CDR3 is TGCAGCGTTGAAGATCCCCCGGGCTCCTTCGGGCAGTACTTC. This encodes CSVEDPPGSFGQYF.

The chain recombines TRBV11-3 with TRBJ2-3; TRBD1 aligns across 9 bases. V was clipped by 5 bases and J by 11 bases; unmatched bases: 17. The length of the CDR3 is 16 residues. Germline CDR1 SGHNT, CDR2 YENEEA. CDR3 residues: CASSPQGASTLHGQYF. In nucleotides, the CDR3 is TGTGCCAGCAGCCCACAGGGGGCTAGCACCCTTCACGGGCAGTATTTT. Variable domain in full (rest from reference TRBV11-3 and TRBJ2-3): EAGVVQSPRYKIIEKKQPVAFWCNPISGHNTLYWYLQNLGQGPELLIRYENEEAVDDSQLPKDRFSAERLKGVDSTLKIQPAELGDSAVYLCASSPQGASTLHGQYFGPGTRLTVL.

V gene TRBV5-4 combines with J gene TRBJ2-3, with 7 bases identical to TRBD2. V shed 4 bases and J 1 base; nucleotides not matched to a gene: 9. The CDR3 is 16 amino acids. Per the germline V gene, CDR1 is SGHNT and CDR2 is YYREEE (reference sequence). The CDR3 coding sequence is TGTGCCAGCAGCACCCCGACTAGCAGACGCACAGATACGCAGTATTTT. Protein product: CASSTPTSRRTDTQYF.

The rearrangement uses TRBV5-6 and TRBJ1-2, with 9 bases aligning to TRBD1. Unmatched junction bases numbered 8, after V lost 3 bases and J lost 5 bases. The CDR3 covers 15 residues. CDR1 is SGHDT and CDR2 is YYEEEE in the germline V gene. This CDR3 reads CASSYFGQGRYGYTF. The CDR3 DNA is TGTGCCAGCAGCTATTTTGGACAGGGGCGGTATGGCTACACCTTC.

The chain combines TRBV19 with TRBJ2-2; 7 bases line up with TRBD1. The CDR3 spans 17 residues. From germline, CDR1 is LNHDA and CDR2 SQIVND (reference sequence). V dropped 6 bases and J dropped 0; count of bases not matched to a gene: 10. The CDR3 sequence is CASSDLTGRTNTGELFF. The CDR3, as DNA: TGTGCCAGTAGCGACCTGACAGGGCGTACGAACACCGGGGAGCTGTTTTTT.

The J gene is TRBJ2-3, the V gene TRBV2, with 12 bases aligning to TRBD2. The V segment lost 2 bases and the J segment 4 bases; nucleotides outside the gene matches: 7. This CDR3 contains 17 residues. The V gene's germline CDR1 is SNHLY and CDR2 FYNNEI. The CDR3 region has the DNA TGTGCCAGCAGTGAACTAGCGGGGGGGCTCTTGGCAGATACGCAGTATTTT. Protein: CASSELAGGLLADTQYF.

This sequence joins TRBV7-2 and TRBJ1-1; D may be TRBD1 (5 bases). Germline V lookup: CDR1 SGHTA, CDR2 FQGNSA. V lost 5 bases to trimming and J lost 10 bases, with 20 bases between them. This CDR3 contains 14 residues. CDR3 nucleotides: TGTGCCAGCAGCCCCTCGGTAGGGGCCTTCGGAGCTTTCTTT. Amino acids: CASSPSVGAFGAFF. Together with reference TRBV7-2 and TRBJ1-1, the CDR3 gives the full variable domain: GAGVSQSPSNKVTEKGKDVELRCDPISGHTALYWYRQSLGQGLEFLIYFQGNSAPDKSGLPSDRFSAERTGGSVSTLTIQRTQQEDSAVYLCASSPSVGAFGAFFGQGTRLTVV.

The DNA for the CDR3 is TGCGCCAGCAGCCAAGATCTCGGGACAGGGGGCAACGAGCAGTACTTC. It yields the protein CASSQDLGTGGNEQYF. The V gene is TRBV4-3, the J gene TRBJ2-7, with 12 bases lining up with TRBD1. Germline V lookup: CDR1 LGHNA, CDR2 YSLEER. The V segment lost 0 bases and the J segment 5 bases; nucleotides outside the gene matches: 5. This CDR3 comprises 16 residues.

The chain combines TRBV6-6 with TRBJ1-6, with 7 bases lining up with TRBD1. This CDR3 is built from 16 residues. The germline gives CDR1 MNHNY, CDR2 SVGAGI (reference sequence). Trimming removed 6 bases from V and 10 bases from J; junction bases left unmatched: 15. CDR3: CASSWGDSLTRSPLHF. CDR3 coding DNA: TGTGCCAGCAGCTGGGGGGACAGTCTAACGCGATCACCCCTCCACTTT.

This clone turned up a few times. The J gene is TRBJ1-1, the V gene TRBV9; D is possibly TRBD1 (5 bases). There are 16 residues in the CDR3. V was shortened by 0 bases and J by 0 bases, with 12 bases between the two germline ends. CDR1 is SGDLS, CDR2 YYNGEE, per germline. CDR3 sequence reads: CASSVDEGTVNTEAFF. CDR3 DNA sequence: TGTGCCAGCAGCGTAGATGAAGGGACGGTGAACACTGAAGCTTTCTTT.

The rearrangement uses TRBV7-8 and TRBJ2-7; 7 bases map to TRBD1. V was clipped by 5 bases and J by 7 bases; unmatched bases: 11. The CDR3 length is 14 residues. CDR1 and CDR2 (germline): SGHVS, FQNEAQ. DNA of the CDR3: TGTGCCAGCAGCCTCCGGGACAGATCGGAAGAGCAGTACGTC. It is translated as CASSLRDRSEEQYV.

J is TRBJ1-1 and V is TRBV18; 7 bases line up with TRBD1. The CDR3 extends over 15 amino acids. V lost 5 bases to trimming and J lost 3 bases; unmatched junction nucleotides: 9. The germline V gene encodes CDR1 KGHSH and CDR2 LQKENI. CDR3 DNA: TGTGCCAGCTCAGTGACAGGGACTATGGACACTGAAGCTTTCTTT. Amino acid sequence: CASSVTGTMDTEAFF.

The chain is built from TRBV20-1 and TRBJ1-1; D remains unclear. Germline CDR1 reads DFQATT; CDR2 reads SNEGSKA (reference sequence). Deletions cut 3 bases from V and 6 bases from J, with 8 bases between. CDR3 length: 11 residues. CDR3 nucleotides: TGCAGTGCTAGCCGGGCGGCTGAAGCTTTCTTT. Its translation: CSASRAAEAFF.

The V call is TRBV7-2, the J call TRBJ2-7; D is possibly TRBD1 or TRBD2 (5 bases each). Trimming left V 4 bases short and J 4 bases short, with 14 bases between. Germline lookup yields CDR1 SGHTA and CDR2 FQGNSA. The CDR3 consists of 14 residues. The CDR3 bases are TGTGCCAGCAGCTGGGACGGACCTAGGTACGAGCAGTACTTC. Translated: CASSWDGPRYEQYF.

The genes are TRBV18 and TRBJ2-5; D remains ambiguous. The V and J ends lost 2 bases and 5 bases respectively, with 9 bases between them. The germline V gene encodes CDR1 KGHSH and CDR2 LQKENI. The CDR3 length is 13 residues. This chain's CDR3 is CASSPANVETQYF. The CDR3 DNA is TGTGCCAGCTCACCAGCGAATGTGGAGACCCAGTACTTC. Full variable domain (remainder filled in from reference TRBV18 and TRBJ2-5): NAGVMQNPRHLVRRRGQEARLRCSPMKGHSHVYWYRQLPEEGLKFMVYLQKENIIDESGMPKERFSAEFPKEGPSILRIQQVVRGDSAAYFCASSPANVETQYFGPGTRLLVL.

The chain carries TRBV4-2 and TRBJ1-2, with TRBD1 matching over 7 bases. Germline V gives CDR1 LGHNA, CDR2 YNFKEQ. The CDR3 is 14 residues long. V trimming: 0 bases; J trimming: 8 bases; junction bases outside the gene matches: 6. The CDR3: CASSQDYRGVGYTF. The CDR3 DNA sequence: TGTGCCAGCAGCCAAGATTACAGGGGAGTCGGCTACACCTTC.

This CDR3 reads CASSPHGGETQYF. CDR3 sequence (DNA): TGTGCCAGCAGCCCTCACGGGGGCGAGACCCAGTACTTC. The rearrangement joins TRBV7-3 to TRBJ2-5, with D perhaps being TRBD1 or TRBD2 (6 bases each). The CDR3 runs 13 residues. Trimming stripped 5 bases from V and 5 bases from J, with 12 bases between. Germline assignment: CDR1 SGHTA and CDR2 FQGTGA.

J is TRBJ1-6 and V is TRBV18; TRBD1 is a possible D gene (5 bases). The V end lost 2 bases, the J end lost 8 bases, and 10 bases lay between the germline ends. Germline V gives CDR1 KGHSH, CDR2 LQKENI. The CDR3 loop spans 14 amino acids. CDR3 bases: TGTGCCAGCTCACCAGCGGGGGTGGATTCACCCCTCCACTTT. Translation: CASSPAGVDSPLHF.